Listed here is a single TCR beta chain. What it binds is not known. This entry comes from a study of T cells in localized non-small cell lung cancer. Whole-study results and caveats: Longer overall survival associated with higher blood T cell density; shorter survival with higher adjacent-lung clonality. Sequencing covered just one tumor region, so heterogeneity cannot be ruled out. Turning up in adjacent lung were a median roughly 59 of the top 100 tumor clones. It was uninvolved adjacent lung that showed the highest T cell clonality, exceeding tumor.

The CDR3 spans 15 residues. CDR1 and CDR2 (germline): MNHEY, SVGAGI. Trimming took 3 bases from V and 3 from J, leaving 12 bases between them. The method was immunoSEQ multiplex PCR; TCRdb's version includes in-frame clones alone and lacks a portion of them. The sample has some 71,000 clones, 84% seen once. The sequenced sample was peripheral blood, obtained before any cancer treatment. The chain has TRBV6-5 and TRBJ2-4; D remains ambiguous. This TCR was recovered from an older female donor with stage I lung adenocarcinoma. CDR3 residues: CASSYRMGNKNIQYF. The CDR3, as DNA: TGTGCCAGCAGTTATCGTATGGGCAACAAAAACATTCAGTACTTC.